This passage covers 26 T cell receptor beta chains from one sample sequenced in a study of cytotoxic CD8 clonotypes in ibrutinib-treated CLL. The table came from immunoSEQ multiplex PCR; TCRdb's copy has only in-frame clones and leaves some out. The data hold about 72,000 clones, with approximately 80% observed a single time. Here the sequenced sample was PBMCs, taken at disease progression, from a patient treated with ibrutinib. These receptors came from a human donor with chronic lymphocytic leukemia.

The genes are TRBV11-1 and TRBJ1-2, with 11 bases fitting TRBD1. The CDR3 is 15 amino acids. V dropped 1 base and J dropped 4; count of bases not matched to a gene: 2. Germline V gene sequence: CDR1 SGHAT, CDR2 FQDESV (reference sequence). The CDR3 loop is CASSLGTGGAYGYTF. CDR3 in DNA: TGTGCCAGCAGCTTAGGGACAGGGGGCGCCTATGGCTACACCTTC.

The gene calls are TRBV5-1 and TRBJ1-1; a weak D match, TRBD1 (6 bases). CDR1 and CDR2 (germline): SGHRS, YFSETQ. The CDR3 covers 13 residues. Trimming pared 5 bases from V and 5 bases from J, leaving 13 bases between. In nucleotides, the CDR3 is TGCGCCAGCAGGCCGGGGGCGAGAACTGAAGCTTTCTTT. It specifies CASRPGARTEAFF.

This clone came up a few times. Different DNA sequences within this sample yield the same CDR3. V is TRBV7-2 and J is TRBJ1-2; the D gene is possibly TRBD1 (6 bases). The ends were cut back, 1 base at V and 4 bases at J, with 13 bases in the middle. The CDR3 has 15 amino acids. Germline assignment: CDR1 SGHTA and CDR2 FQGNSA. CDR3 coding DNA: TGTGCCAGCAGCTTAGTGCCAGGGGTTTCCTATGGCTACACCTTC. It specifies CASSLVPGVSYGYTF.

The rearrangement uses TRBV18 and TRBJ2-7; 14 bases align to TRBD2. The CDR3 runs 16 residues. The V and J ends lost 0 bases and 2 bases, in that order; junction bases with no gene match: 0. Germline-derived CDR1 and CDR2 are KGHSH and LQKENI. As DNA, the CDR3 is TGTGCCAGCTCACCACCGGGACTAGCGGGAGCCTACGAGCAGTACTTC. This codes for CASSPPGLAGAYEQYF.

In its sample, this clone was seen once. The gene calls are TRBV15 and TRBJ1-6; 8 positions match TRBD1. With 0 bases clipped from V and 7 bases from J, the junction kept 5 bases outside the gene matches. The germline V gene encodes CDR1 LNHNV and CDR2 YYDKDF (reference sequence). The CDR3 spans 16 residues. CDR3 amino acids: CATSREDRVKNSPLHF. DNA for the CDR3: TGTGCCACCAGCAGAGAGGACAGGGTCAAGAATTCACCCCTCCACTTT.

Written as DNA, the CDR3 is TGTGCCATCAGTGACCTTGCGGGTGGGGGATGGAATTCACCCCTCCACTTT. Its protein product is CAISDLAGGGWNSPLHF. The rearrangement links TRBV10-3 to TRBJ1-6; D may be TRBD1 (5 bases). The CDR3 contains 17 residues. Between the trimmed V and J ends, which lost 3 bases and 7 bases, there was a span of 19 bases. In germline, CDR1 is ENHRY, CDR2 SYGVKD.

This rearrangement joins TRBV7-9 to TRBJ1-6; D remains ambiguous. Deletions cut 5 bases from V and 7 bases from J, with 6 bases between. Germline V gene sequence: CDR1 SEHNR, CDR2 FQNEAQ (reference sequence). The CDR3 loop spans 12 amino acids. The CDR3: CASSLQNSPLHF. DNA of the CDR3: TGTGCCAGCAGCCTACAGAATTCACCCCTCCACTTT.

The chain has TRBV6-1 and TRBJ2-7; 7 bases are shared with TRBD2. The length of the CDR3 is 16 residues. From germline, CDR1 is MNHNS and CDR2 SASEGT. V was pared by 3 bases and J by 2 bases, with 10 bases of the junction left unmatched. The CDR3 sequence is CASSEFLAEAPYEQYF. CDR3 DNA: TGTGCCAGCAGTGAGTTCCTAGCGGAGGCACCCTACGAGCAGTACTTC.

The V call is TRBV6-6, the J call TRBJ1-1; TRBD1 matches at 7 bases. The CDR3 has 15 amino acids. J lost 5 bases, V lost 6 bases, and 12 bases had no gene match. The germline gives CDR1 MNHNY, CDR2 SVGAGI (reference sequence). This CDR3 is CASRRDSPPRTEAFF. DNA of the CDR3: TGTGCCAGCAGACGGGACAGCCCCCCGAGGACTGAAGCTTTCTTT.

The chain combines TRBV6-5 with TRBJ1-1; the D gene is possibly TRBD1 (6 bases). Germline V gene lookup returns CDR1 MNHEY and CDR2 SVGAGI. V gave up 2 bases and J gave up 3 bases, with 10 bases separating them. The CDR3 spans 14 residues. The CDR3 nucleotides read TGTGCCAGCAGTTACAGGGGGGAGGACACTGAAGCTTTCTTT. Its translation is CASSYRGEDTEAFF.

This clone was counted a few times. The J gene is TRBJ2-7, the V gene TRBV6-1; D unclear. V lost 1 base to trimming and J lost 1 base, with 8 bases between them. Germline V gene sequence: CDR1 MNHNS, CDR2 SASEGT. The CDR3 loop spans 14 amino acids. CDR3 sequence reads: CASSEEWGSYEQYF. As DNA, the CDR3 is TGTGCCAGCAGTGAAGAGTGGGGATCCTACGAGCAGTACTTC.

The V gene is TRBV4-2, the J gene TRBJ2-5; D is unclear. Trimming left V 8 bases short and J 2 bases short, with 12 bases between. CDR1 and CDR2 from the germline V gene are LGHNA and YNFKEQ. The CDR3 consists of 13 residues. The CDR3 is CASRAAAQETQYF. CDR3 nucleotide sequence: TGTGCCAGCCGGGCGGCGGCACAAGAGACCCAGTACTTC.

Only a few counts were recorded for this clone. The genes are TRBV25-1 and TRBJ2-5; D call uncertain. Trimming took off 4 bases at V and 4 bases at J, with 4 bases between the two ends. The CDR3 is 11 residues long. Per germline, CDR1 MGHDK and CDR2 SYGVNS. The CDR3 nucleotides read TGTGCCAGCAGTGTGGGAGAGACCCAGTACTTC. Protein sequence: CASSVGETQYF. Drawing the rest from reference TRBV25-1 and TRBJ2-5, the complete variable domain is EADIYQTPRYLVIGTGKKITLECSQTMGHDKMYWYQQDPGMELHLIHYSYGVNSTEKGDLSSESTVSRIRTEHFPLTLESARPSHTSQYLCASSVGETQYFGPGTRLLVL.

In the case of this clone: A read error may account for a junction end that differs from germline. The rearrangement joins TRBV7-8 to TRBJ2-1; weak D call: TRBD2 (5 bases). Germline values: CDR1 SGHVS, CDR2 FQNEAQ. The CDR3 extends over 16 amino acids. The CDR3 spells CVSSFGSESSYNEQFF. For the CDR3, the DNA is TGTGTCAGCAGCTTTGGTAGCGAAAGCTCCTACAATGAGCAGTTCTTC.

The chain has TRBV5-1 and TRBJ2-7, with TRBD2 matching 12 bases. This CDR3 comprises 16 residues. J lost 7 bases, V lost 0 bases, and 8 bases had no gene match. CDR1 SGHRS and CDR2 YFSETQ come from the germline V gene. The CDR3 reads CASSLAASGRAGEQYF. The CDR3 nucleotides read TGCGCCAGCAGCTTGGCCGCTAGCGGGAGGGCCGGGGAGCAGTACTTC.

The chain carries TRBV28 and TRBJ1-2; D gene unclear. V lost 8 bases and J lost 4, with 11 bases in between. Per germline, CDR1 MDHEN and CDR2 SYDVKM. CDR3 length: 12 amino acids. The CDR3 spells CASLNSFYGYTF. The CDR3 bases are TGTGCCAGCCTTAACTCTTTCTATGGCTACACCTTC.

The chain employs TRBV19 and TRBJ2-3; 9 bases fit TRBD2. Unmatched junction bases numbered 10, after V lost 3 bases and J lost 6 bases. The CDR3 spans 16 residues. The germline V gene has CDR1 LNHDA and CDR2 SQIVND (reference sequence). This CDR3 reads CASSIFPLAGQDTQYF. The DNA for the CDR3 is TGTGCCAGTAGTATCTTCCCACTAGCGGGCCAGGATACGCAGTATTTT.

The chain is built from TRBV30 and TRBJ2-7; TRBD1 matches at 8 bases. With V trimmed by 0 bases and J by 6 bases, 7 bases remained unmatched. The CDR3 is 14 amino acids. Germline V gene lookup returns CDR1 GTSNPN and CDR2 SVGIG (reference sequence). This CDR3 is CAWSVGQGAGEQYF. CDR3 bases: TGTGCCTGGAGTGTTGGGCAGGGGGCGGGCGAGCAGTACTTC.

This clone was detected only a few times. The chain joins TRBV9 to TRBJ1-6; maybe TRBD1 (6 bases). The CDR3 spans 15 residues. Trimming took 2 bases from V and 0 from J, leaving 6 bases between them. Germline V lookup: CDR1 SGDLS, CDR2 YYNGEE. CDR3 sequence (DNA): TGTGCCAGCAGCGTGGACAGCTCCTATAATTCACCCCTCCACTTT. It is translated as CASSVDSSYNSPLHF.

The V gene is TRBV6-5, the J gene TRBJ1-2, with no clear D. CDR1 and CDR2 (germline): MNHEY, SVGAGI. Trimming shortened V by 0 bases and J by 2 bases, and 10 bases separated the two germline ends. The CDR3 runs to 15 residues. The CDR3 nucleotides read TGTGCCAGCAGTTACTCGTTGCTGGGAAACTATGGCTACACCTTC. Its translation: CASSYSLLGNYGYTF.

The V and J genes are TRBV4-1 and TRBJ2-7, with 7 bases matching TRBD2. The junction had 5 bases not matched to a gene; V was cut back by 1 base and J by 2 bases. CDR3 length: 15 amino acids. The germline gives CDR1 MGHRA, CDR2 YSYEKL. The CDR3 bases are TGCGCCAGCAGCCAAGGTGTCCTAGCGGCCTACGAGCAGTACTTC. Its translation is CASSQGVLAAYEQYF.

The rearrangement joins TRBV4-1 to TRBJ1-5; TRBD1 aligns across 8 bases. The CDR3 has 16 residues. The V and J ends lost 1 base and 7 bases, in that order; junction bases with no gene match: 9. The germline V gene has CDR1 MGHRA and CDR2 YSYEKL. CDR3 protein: CASSQGTGRFGQPQHF. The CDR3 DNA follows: TGCGCCAGCAGCCAAGGGACAGGGAGGTTCGGACAGCCCCAGCATTTT.

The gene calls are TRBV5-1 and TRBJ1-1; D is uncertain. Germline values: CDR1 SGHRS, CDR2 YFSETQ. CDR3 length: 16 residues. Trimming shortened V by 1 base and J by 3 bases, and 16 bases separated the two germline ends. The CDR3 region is CASSLFVLGRDTEAFF. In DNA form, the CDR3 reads TGCGCCAGCAGCTTGTTCGTTTTAGGGAGAGACACTGAAGCTTTCTTT.

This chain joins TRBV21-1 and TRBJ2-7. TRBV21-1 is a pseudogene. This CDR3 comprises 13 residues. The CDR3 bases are TGTGCCAACAAGAAAACTGCCACCTACGAGCAGTACTTC. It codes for CANKKTATYEQYF.

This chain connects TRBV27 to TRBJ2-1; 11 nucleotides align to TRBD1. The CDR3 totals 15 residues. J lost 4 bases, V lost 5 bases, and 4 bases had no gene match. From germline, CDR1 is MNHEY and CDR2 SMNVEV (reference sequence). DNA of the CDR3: TGTGCCAGCAGTCCCGGGACAGGGGGTTACAATGAGCAGTTCTTC. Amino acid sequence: CASSPGTGGYNEQFF.

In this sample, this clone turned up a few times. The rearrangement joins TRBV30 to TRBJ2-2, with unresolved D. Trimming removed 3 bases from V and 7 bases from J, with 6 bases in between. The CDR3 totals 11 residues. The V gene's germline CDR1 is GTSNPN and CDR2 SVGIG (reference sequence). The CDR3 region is CAWSGGGELFF. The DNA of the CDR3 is TGTGCCTGGAGCGGTGGCGGGGAGCTGTTTTTT.